The subject of this entry is one T cell receptor (beta chain). Its antigen is unidentified. CDR3 length: 14 residues. Germline assignment: CDR1 MNHNY and CDR2 SVGAGI (reference sequence). V was cut by 7 bases and J by 6 bases, with 16 bases left in between. Clones were sequenced by immunoSEQ multiplex PCR, and TCRdb holds only the in-frame ones, with some missing. This table holds approximately 150,000 clones, approximately 88% found once. This sample is drawn from a study of T cell responses to AZD1222 COVID-19 vaccine. Study-level findings and limits: Donor demographics were predominantly white British with a female majority; clonal diversity may be underestimated. Regions left unmutated in variants are reportedly the target of nearly half of spike-specific TCRs.

This clonotype was sampled from an adult in good health. The chain uses TRBV6-6 and TRBJ2-1; D is possibly TRBD2 (6 bases). The sequencing used peripheral blood, collected on day 0 of AZD1222 vaccination. This chain's CDR3 is CASTKEGTTNEQFF. The CDR3 DNA reads TGTGCCAGCACCAAGGAGGGGACCACCAATGAGCAGTTCTTC.